The present TCR beta chain was sequenced within a study of T cell responses to AZD1222 COVID-19 vaccine. Clones were read by immunoSEQ multiplex PCR, and TCRdb kept only the in-frame ones, dropping some. The profile covers over 70,000 clones, with 88% appearing a single time and under 6.5% taken by the ten largest. The germline gives CDR1 SGHVS, CDR2 FQNEAQ. The CDR3 totals 12 residues. V lost 5 bases and J 5 bases, leaving 7 bases between the germline ends. This receptor was obtained from an adult in good health. The specimen was peripheral blood, collected on day 0 of AZD1222 vaccination. V and J are TRBV7-8 and TRBJ1-5, with D hard to call. The CDR3 sequence: CASSTVDQPQHF. CDR3 DNA: TGTGCCAGCAGCACGGTTGATCAGCCCCAGCATTTT.